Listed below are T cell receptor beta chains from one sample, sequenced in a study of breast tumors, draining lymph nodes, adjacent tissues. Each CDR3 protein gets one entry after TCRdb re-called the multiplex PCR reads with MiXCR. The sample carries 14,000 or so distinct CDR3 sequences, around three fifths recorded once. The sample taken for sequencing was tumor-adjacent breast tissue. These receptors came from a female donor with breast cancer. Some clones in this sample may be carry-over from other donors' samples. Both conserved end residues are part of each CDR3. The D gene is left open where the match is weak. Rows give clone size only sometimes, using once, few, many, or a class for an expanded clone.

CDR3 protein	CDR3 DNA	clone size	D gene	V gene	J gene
CSARTGTDTQYF	TGCAGCGCTCGAACAGGGACCGATACGCAGTATTTT	.	.	TRBV29-1	TRBJ2-3
CASSRRPGPHPGELFF	TGTGCCAGCAGCCGCCGGCCGGGACCACACCCCGGGGAGCTGTTCTTT	many	.	TRBV4-2	TRBJ2-2
CASSPDGNQPQHF	TGTGCCAGCAGTCCGGACGGCAATCAGCCCCAGCATTTT	.	.	TRBV6-5	TRBJ1-5
CASSTGSYEQYF	TGTGCCAGCAGCACGGGTAGCTACGAGCAGTACTTC	many	.	TRBV5-8	TRBJ2-7
CSAREAIYNEQFF	TGCAGTGCTAGAGAGGCCATCTACAATGAGCAGTTCTTC	medium-sized	.	TRBV20-1	TRBJ2-1
CASRETGSGSPLHF	TGTGCCAGCAGGGAGACAGGTTCTGGGTCACCCCTCCACTTT	many	.	TRBV3-1	TRBJ1-6
CASSLSSGAAEAFF	TGTGCCAGCAGCTTATCCTCGGGGGCCGCTGAAGCTTTCTTT	many	.	TRBV7-8	TRBJ1-1
CSATYLGHTDTQYF	TGCAGTGCTACCTACCTAGGGCACACAGATACGCAGTATTTT	.	.	TRBV20-1	TRBJ2-3
CSARILQGTSYEQYF	TGCAGTGCTAGAATACTCCAGGGGACGTCCTACGAGCAGTACTTC	.	.	TRBV20-1	TRBJ2-7
CASSLAGGYGYTF	TGTGCCAGCAGCTTAGCAGGGGGCTATGGCTACACCTTC	once	TRBD1	TRBV11-2	TRBJ1-2
CAISEGLAGSYEQYF	TGTGCCATCAGTGAGGGTTTAGCGGGTTCCTACGAGCAGTACTTC	.	TRBD2	TRBV10-3	TRBJ2-7
CASKGTRNTGELFF	TGTGCCAGCAAGGGGACTAGGAACACCGGGGAGCTGTTTTTT	.	TRBD2	TRBV2	TRBJ2-2
CASSVDRGKSADTQYF	TGTGCCAGCAGCGTAGATCGAGGAAAGTCGGCAGATACGCAGTATTTT	.	.	TRBV9	TRBJ2-3
CASFYGTGDQHF	TGTGCCAGCTTTTACGGGACGGGCGACCAGCATTTT	.	.	TRBV2	TRBJ1-5
CASRNREAGANVLTF	TGTGCCAGTAGAAACAGGGAAGCTGGGGCCAACGTCCTGACTTTC	.	.	TRBV19	TRBJ2-6
CASSRSGGSGETQYF	TGTGCCAGCAGCCGGTCAGGGGGCAGTGGGGAGACCCAGTACTTC	.	TRBD1	TRBV7-9	TRBJ2-5
CAILGASGSRNTGELFF	TGTGCCATCCTGGGGGCTAGCGGGAGTCGAAACACCGGGGAGCTGTTTTTT	medium-sized	TRBD2	TRBV10-3	TRBJ2-2
CDSSQDSLAGAGETQYF	TGTGACAGCAGCCAGGATTCCCTAGCGGGAGCGGGGGAGACCCAGTACTTC	.	TRBD2	TRBV3-1	TRBJ2-5
CASSLLSGNTIYF	TGTGCCAGCAGCTTACTCAGTGGAAACACCATATATTTT	.	.	TRBV7-2	TRBJ1-3
CASSLRDTPNYGYTF	TGCGCCAGCAGCTTGAGGGACACACCTAACTATGGCTACACCTTC	.	.	TRBV5-1	TRBJ1-2
CASSHSSLAQETQYF	TGTGCCAGCAGTCACTCGAGCCTAGCGCAAGAGACCCAGTACTTC	.	.	TRBV6-6	TRBJ2-5
CASSEATSHYGTQYF	TGCGCCAGCAGTGAGGCAACTAGCCACTACGGGACCCAGTACTTC	.	.	TRBV10-2	TRBJ2-5
CASSLVGQAKNIQYF	TGTGCCAGCAGCTTAGTAGGCCAAGCCAAAAACATTCAGTACTTC	many	.	TRBV7-9	TRBJ2-4
CASSYPGQGALGYF	TGTGCCAGCAGTTACCCCGGACAGGGGGCGCTTGGGTACTTC	many	TRBD1	TRBV6-6	TRBJ2-4
CASSRQGAYGYTF	TGTGCCAGCAGTCGACAGGGGGCATATGGCTACACCTTC	.	TRBD1	TRBV2	TRBJ1-2
CASSNRQENTEAFF	TGTGCCAGTAGTAACCGACAGGAGAACACTGAAGCTTTCTTT	.	.	TRBV19	TRBJ1-1